These 7 T cell receptor beta chains were sequenced from one sample in a study of Ad26.COV2.S vaccination and SARS-CoV-2 variants. Data came from immunoSEQ multiplex PCR; TCRdb stores just in-frame clones and leaves some out. This table has hundreds of thousands of clones, more than 80% appearing once. Noted treatment: roughly 20 received Ad26.COV2.S at low or high dose, single or two shots; several received placebo; per-sample allocation not given. Sampling occurred on day 63 after the first vaccine or placebo injection. This sample comprised peripheral blood, obtained in a trial of Ad26.COV2.S vaccine versus placebo. The receptor source for this set is a person between 18 and 60 years old who received the Ad26.COV2.S COVID-19 vaccine or a placebo.

The chain links TRBV19 to TRBJ2-7; 9 nucleotides align to TRBD2. Germline loops: CDR1 LNHDA, CDR2 SQIVND (reference sequence). Germline trimming cut 2 bases from V and 1 base from J; bases unmatched to any gene: 3. The CDR3 is 15 amino acids. The CDR3 protein is CASSIRLAESYEQYF. The CDR3 nucleotides are TGTGCCAGTAGTATACGACTAGCGGAATCCTACGAGCAGTACTTC.

The rearrangement joins TRBV11-2 to TRBJ2-5; 7 bases are a match to TRBD1. This CDR3 contains 15 residues. The ends lost 5 bases at V and 0 bases at J; junction bases unmatched: 6. From germline, CDR1 is SGHAT and CDR2 FQNNGV. CDR3 amino acids: CASSVWGQNQETQYF. The CDR3 DNA reads as TGTGCCAGCAGCGTATGGGGACAGAACCAAGAGACCCAGTACTTC.

This clone was counted a few times. The gene calls are TRBV12-3 or TRBV12-4 and TRBJ1-3, with D uncertain. Trimming took 3 bases from V and 5 from J, leaving 8 bases between them. The CDR3 runs to 13 residues. In nucleotides, the CDR3 is TGTGCCAGCAGTTTGGGAGACAGAAACACCATATATTTT. Translating gives CASSLGDRNTIYF.

In this sample, this clone turned up once. The chain recombines TRBV5-6 with TRBJ2-7; possible D gene TRBD1, 5 bases. This CDR3 has 15 amino acids. The germline V and J ends were trimmed by 1 base and 0 bases, with 11 bases remaining between them. Germline CDR1 is SGHDT and CDR2 is YYEEEE. The chain's CDR3 is CASSLLGRDSYEQYF. CDR3 bases: TGTGCCAGCAGCTTGTTGGGCAGGGACTCCTACGAGCAGTACTTC.

The chain uses TRBV3-1 (or the pseudogene TRBV3-2) and TRBJ2-1; D unresolved. The CDR3 is made up of 14 amino acids. From germline, CDR1 is LGHDT and CDR2 YNNKEL (reference sequence). Between the trimmed V and J ends, which lost 1 base and 8 bases, there was a span of 12 bases. CDR3 amino acids: CASSQVGGLDEQFF. The CDR3 bases are TGTGCCAGCAGCCAAGTTGGCGGCCTCGATGAGCAGTTCTTC.

The genes are TRBV27 and TRBJ2-1; a possible D gene is TRBD1 (5 bases). Germline V gives CDR1 MNHEY, CDR2 SMNVEV (reference sequence). This CDR3 has 13 residues. V lost 6 bases, J lost 3 bases, and 9 bases lay in between. CDR3 residues: CASSQDSYNEQFF. The CDR3 DNA sequence: TGTGCCAGCAGCCAAGACAGCTACAATGAGCAGTTCTTC.

This chain joins TRBV9 and TRBJ2-5; TRBD2 matches 9 bases. Losses at the gene ends were 3 bases for V and 0 bases for J; bases not matched to a gene: 3. CDR1 SGDLS and CDR2 YYNGEE come from the germline V gene. This CDR3 has 15 amino acids. The CDR3 loop is CASSDAGGYQETQYF. CDR3 bases: TGTGCCAGCAGCGATGCGGGGGGGTACCAAGAGACCCAGTACTTC.